This TCR beta chain was recorded in a study of metastatic and nonmetastatic thyroid tumors. This clone was observed at least ten times. MiXCR was used by TCRdb to re-call the PCR reads. The table records some 20,000 clones, 22% of them present only once. No treatment of any kind had been given to any patient before thyroid surgery. The sample consisted of tumor tissue. The TCR was taken from a male donor with papillary thyroid cancer or a benign thyroid nodule (not recorded which). Some clones in this sample may be carry-over from other donors' samples.

CDR3: CASSGLLVPGTSGYNTDTDTQYF. CDR3 bases: TGTGCCAGCAGCGGATTACTCGTCCCCGGGACTAGCGGGTACAATACTGACACAGATACGCAGTATTTT. V and J are TRBV13 and TRBJ2-3; 12 bases are a match to TRBD2. V trimming: 5 bases; J trimming: 2 bases; junction bases outside the gene matches: 26. The CDR3 has 23 amino acids. From germline, CDR1 is PRHDT and CDR2 FYEKMQ (reference sequence).